These 3 T cell receptor beta chains came from one sample sequenced in a study of metastatic and nonmetastatic thyroid tumors. TCRdb re-called the PCR reads through MiXCR. The sample lists around 24,000 clones, about 13% seen once, with under 20% in the top ten. No patient had received any treatment before thyroid surgery. Sequencing was done on a sample of blood. All receptors come from a female donor with papillary thyroid cancer or a benign thyroid nodule (not recorded which). Some clones in this sample may be carry-over from other donors' samples.

In its sample, this clone was seen many times. This chain uses TRBV5-1 with TRBJ2-3, with 9 bases lining up with TRBD1. Germline V gene lookup returns CDR1 SGHRS and CDR2 YFSETQ. V lost 4 bases, J lost 2 bases, and 5 bases stayed unmatched. This CDR3 has 15 amino acids. The CDR3 coding sequence is TGCGCCAGCAGCCCCCGGACAGGGGACACAGATACGCAGTATTTT. Protein sequence: CASSPRTGDTDTQYF.

This clone has ten or more counts. The chain uses TRBV7-2 and TRBJ2-5; D is possibly TRBD1 (6 bases). The CDR3 loop spans 14 amino acids. CDR1 is SGHTA, CDR2 FQGNSA, per germline. The V end lost 1 base, the J end lost 5 bases, and 11 bases lay between the germline ends. The CDR3 sequence: CASSLDPRGETQYF. CDR3 sequence (DNA): TGTGCCAGCAGCTTAGACCCTAGGGGGGAGACCCAGTACTTC.

This clone was seen repeatedly, ten times or more. This sequence joins TRBV14 and TRBJ2-5; TRBD1 might be the D (5 bases). Germline CDR1 reads SGHDN; CDR2 reads FVKESK. The CDR3 runs 14 residues. V was pared by 2 bases and J by 5 bases, with 12 bases between. The chain's CDR3 is CASSQTSGPETQYF. DNA of the CDR3: TGTGCCAGCAGCCAAACTTCAGGGCCCGAGACCCAGTACTTC.